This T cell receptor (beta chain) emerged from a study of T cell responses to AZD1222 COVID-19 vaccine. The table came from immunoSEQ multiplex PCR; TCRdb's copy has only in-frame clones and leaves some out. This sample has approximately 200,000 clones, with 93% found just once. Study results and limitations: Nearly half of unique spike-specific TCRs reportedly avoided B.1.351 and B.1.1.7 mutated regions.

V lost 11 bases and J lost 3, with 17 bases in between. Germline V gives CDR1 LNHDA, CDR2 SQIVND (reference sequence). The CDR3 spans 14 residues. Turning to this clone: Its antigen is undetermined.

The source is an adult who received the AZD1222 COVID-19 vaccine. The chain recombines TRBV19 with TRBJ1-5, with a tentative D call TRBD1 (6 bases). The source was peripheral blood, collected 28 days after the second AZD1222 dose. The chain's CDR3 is CACREQGINQPQHF. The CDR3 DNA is TGTGCCTGCAGAGAACAGGGAATCAATCAGCCCCAGCATTTT. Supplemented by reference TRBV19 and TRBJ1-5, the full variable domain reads DGGITQSPKYLFRKEGQNVTLSCEQNLNHDAMYWYRQDPGQGLRLIYYSQIVNDFQKGDIAEGYSVSREKKESFPLTVTSAQKNPTAFYLCACREQGINQPQHFGDGTRLSIL.